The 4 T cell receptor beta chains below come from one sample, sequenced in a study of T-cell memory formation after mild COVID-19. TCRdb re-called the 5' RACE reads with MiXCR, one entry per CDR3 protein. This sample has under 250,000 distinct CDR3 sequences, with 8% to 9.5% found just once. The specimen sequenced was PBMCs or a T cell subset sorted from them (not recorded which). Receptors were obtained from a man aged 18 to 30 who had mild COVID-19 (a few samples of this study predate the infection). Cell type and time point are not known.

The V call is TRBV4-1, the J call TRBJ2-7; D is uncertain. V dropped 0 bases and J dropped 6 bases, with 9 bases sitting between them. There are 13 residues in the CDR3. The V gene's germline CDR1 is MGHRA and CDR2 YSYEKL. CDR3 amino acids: CASSQEKEREQYV. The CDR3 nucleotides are TGCGCCAGCAGCCAAGAGAAGGAGCGCGAGCAGTACGTC.

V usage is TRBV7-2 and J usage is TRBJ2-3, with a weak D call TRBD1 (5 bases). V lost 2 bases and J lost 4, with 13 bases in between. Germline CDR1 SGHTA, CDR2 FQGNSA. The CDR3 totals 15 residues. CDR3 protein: CASSLIGQGSDTQYF. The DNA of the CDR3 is TGTGCCAGCAGCTTAATCGGCCAGGGCTCAGATACGCAGTATTTT. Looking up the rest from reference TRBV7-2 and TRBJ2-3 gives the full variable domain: GAGVSQSPSNKVTEKGKDVELRCDPISGHTALYWYRQSLGQGLEFLIYFQGNSAPDKSGLPSDRFSAERTGGSVSTLTIQRTQQEDSAVYLCASSLIGQGSDTQYFGPGTRLTVL.

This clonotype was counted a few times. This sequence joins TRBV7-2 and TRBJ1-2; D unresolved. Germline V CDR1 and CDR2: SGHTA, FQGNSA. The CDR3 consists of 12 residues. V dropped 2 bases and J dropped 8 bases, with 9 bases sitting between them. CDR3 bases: TGTGCCAGCAGCTTACGTATAGGGGGCTACACCTTC. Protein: CASSLRIGGYTF.

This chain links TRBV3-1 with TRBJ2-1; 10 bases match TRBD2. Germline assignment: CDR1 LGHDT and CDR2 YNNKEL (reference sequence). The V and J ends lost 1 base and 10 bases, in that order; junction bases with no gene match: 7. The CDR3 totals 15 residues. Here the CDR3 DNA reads TGTGCCAGCAGCCAAGCCGGGACTAGCGTATGGGAGCAGTTCTTC. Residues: CASSQAGTSVWEQFF.